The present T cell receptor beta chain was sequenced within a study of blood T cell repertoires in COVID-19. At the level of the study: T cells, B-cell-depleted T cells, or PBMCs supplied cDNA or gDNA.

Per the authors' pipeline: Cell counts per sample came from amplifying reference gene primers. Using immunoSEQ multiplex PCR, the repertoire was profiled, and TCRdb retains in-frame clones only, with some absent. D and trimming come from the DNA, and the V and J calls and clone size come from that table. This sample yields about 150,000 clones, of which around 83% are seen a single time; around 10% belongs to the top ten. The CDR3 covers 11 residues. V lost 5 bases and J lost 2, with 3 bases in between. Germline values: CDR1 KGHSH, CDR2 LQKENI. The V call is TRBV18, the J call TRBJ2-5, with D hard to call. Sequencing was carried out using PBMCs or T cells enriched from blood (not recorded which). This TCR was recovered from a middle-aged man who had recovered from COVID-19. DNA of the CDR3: TGTGCCAGCTCATCTCAAGAGACCCAGTACTTC. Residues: CASSSQETQYF.